Below, 19 T cell receptor beta chains from the same sample are listed, as sequenced in a study of blood T cell repertoires in COVID-19. This table comes from immunoSEQ multiplex PCR, and its TCRdb copy is limited to in-frame clones, with some not included. The sample holds under 250,000 clones; about 90% are singletons and the top ten take more than 0.8%. Source material: peripheral blood. The receptor source for this set is a man aged 30 to 45 with COVID-19, enrolled during active disease.

The gene calls are TRBV6-5 and TRBJ2-7; 9 bases fit TRBD2. Germline V lookup: CDR1 MNHEY, CDR2 SVGAGI. V lost 5 bases, J lost 2 bases, and 7 bases stayed unmatched. The CDR3 consists of 15 residues. CDR3 sequence: CASSPLAGPTYEQYF. The CDR3 DNA sequence: TGTGCCAGCAGTCCGCTAGCGGGGCCCACCTACGAGCAGTACTTC.

This rearrangement joins TRBV3-1 (or the pseudogene TRBV3-2) to TRBJ1-1; no reliable D call. The CDR3 covers 15 residues. Trimming took off 0 bases at V and 0 bases at J, with 8 bases between the two ends. CDR1 and CDR2 (germline): LGHDT, YNNKEL (reference sequence). CDR3 in amino acids: CASSQESSMNTEAFF. The CDR3 nucleotides read TGTGCCAGCAGCCAAGAAAGTAGTATGAACACTGAAGCTTTCTTT.

This chain joins TRBV6-6 and TRBJ1-2, with 7 bases aligning to TRBD1. Germline-derived CDR1 and CDR2 are MNHNY and SVGAGI (reference sequence). This CDR3 contains 14 residues. V was clipped by 6 bases and J by 2 bases; unmatched bases: 6. The CDR3 reads CASRRETGNYGYTF. The CDR3 DNA reads as TGTGCCAGCAGGAGGGAGACAGGGAACTATGGCTACACCTTC.

The V and J genes are TRBV5-1 and TRBJ2-5; TRBD2 matches at 12 bases. The CDR3 runs to 16 residues. Germline CDR1 reads SGHRS; CDR2 reads YFSETQ. V lost 4 bases and J lost 5; bases outside the gene matches: 9. The CDR3 DNA sequence: TGCGCCAGCAGCGTCCAACTAGCGGGGGGCACGGAGACCCAGTACTTC. This gives the protein CASSVQLAGGTETQYF.

This clone was recorded only once. The chain's CDR3 is CASSLRQAENTIYF. As DNA, the CDR3 is TGTGCCAGTAGTTTGAGACAGGCCGAAAACACCATATATTTT. The V gene is TRBV19, the J gene TRBJ1-3; TRBD1 is a possible D gene (6 bases). Trimming took off 5 bases at V and 6 bases at J, with 14 bases between the two ends. The CDR3 length is 14 residues. Germline CDR1 reads LNHDA; CDR2 reads SQIVND (reference sequence).

This clone was counted a single time. The chain links TRBV5-1 to TRBJ2-7; D not resolved. Germline V gene sequence: CDR1 SGHRS, CDR2 YFSETQ. The CDR3 spans 14 residues. Trimming shortened V by 3 bases and J by 0 bases, and 10 bases separated the two germline ends. The chain's CDR3 is CASSSAVSSYEQYF. The CDR3 DNA is TGCGCCAGCAGCTCCGCCGTGAGCTCCTACGAGCAGTACTTC.

The chain employs TRBV5-1 and TRBJ2-1; 10 nucleotides agree with TRBD2. J gave up 7 bases and V 0 bases, and 7 bases lay outside the gene matches. The CDR3 consists of 16 residues. The germline V gene has CDR1 SGHRS and CDR2 YFSETQ. The CDR3 DNA reads as TGCGCCAGCAGCTTGGCGCCTAGCGGGGGAGGGAATGAGCAGTTCTTC. It codes for CASSLAPSGGGNEQFF.

This chain joins TRBV4-1 and TRBJ1-1; 9 nucleotides agree with TRBD1. The CDR3 consists of 16 residues. The V gene's germline CDR1 is MGHRA and CDR2 YSYEKL. The junction had 9 bases not matched to a gene; V was cut back by 3 bases and J by 4 bases. The CDR3, as DNA: TGCGCCAGCAGCCATATCGCGGGACAGGGAATCACTGAAGCTTTCTTT. It specifies CASSHIAGQGITEAFF.

This chain joins TRBV20-1 and TRBJ1-1; D is ambiguous. The length of the CDR3 is 12 residues. Germline-derived CDR1 and CDR2 are DFQATT and SNEGSKA (reference sequence). Between the trimmed V and J ends, which lost 3 bases and 1 base, there was a span of 6 bases. CDR3 sequence reads: CSASSRNTEAFF. The CDR3 DNA is TGCAGTGCTAGTTCTCGGAACACTGAAGCTTTCTTT.

The chain joins TRBV7-3 to TRBJ2-1; D may be TRBD1 (6 bases). This CDR3 has 17 amino acids. V lost 1 base and J lost 0, with 13 bases in between. CDR1 and CDR2 from the germline V gene are SGHTA and FQGTGA. The CDR3 DNA sequence: TGTGCCAGCAGCTTAAAAGGGGGATGGAGCTCCTACAATGAGCAGTTCTTC. Translating it yields CASSLKGGWSSYNEQFF.

The chain has TRBV5-1 and TRBJ2-2; 10 bases map to TRBD2. The CDR3 is made up of 16 amino acids. With V trimmed by 0 bases and J by 6 bases, 5 bases remained unmatched. Germline CDR1 is SGHRS and CDR2 is YFSETQ. The CDR3 sequence is CASSLDSGGPAGELFF. CDR3 nucleotides: TGCGCCAGCAGCTTGGATAGCGGGGGGCCGGCCGGGGAGCTGTTTTTT.

The J gene is TRBJ1-4, the V gene TRBV3-1 (or the pseudogene TRBV3-2); D gene ambiguous. This CDR3 spans 13 amino acids. Trimming cost V 4 bases and J 4 bases, with 7 bases left between them. The V gene's germline CDR1 is LGHDT and CDR2 YNNKEL (reference sequence). Here the CDR3 reads CASSLRGNEKLFF. In nucleotides, the CDR3 is TGTGCCAGCAGCCTCCGGGGTAATGAAAAACTGTTTTTT.

The chain carries TRBV5-1 and TRBJ1-3, with 9 bases matching TRBD1. The CDR3 covers 21 residues. V lost 4 bases to trimming and J lost 0 bases; unmatched junction nucleotides: 20. Germline loops: CDR1 SGHRS, CDR2 YFSETQ. Here the CDR3 DNA reads TGCGCCAGCAGCCCCAGACAGGGGGTACTTATCTCTGCTGACTCTGGAAACACCATATATTTT. It is translated as CASSPRQGVLISADSGNTIYF.

The genes are TRBV3-1 (or the pseudogene TRBV3-2) and TRBJ2-5; 10 nucleotides line up with TRBD1. V shed 4 bases and J 2 bases; nucleotides not matched to a gene: 4. Germline V gene data show CDR1 as LGHDT and CDR2 as YNNKEL (reference sequence). The CDR3 totals 15 residues. CDR3: CASSPVDRGQETQYF. Here the CDR3 DNA reads TGTGCCAGCAGCCCGGTGGACAGGGGGCAAGAGACCCAGTACTTC.

J is TRBJ1-2 and V is TRBV2; D is undetermined. The CDR3 loop spans 12 amino acids. Germline CDR1 reads SNHLY; CDR2 reads FYNNEI. The ends were cut back, 4 bases at V and 4 bases at J, with 7 bases in the middle. CDR3 sequence: CASSATVYGYTF. DNA of the CDR3: TGTGCCAGCAGTGCCACAGTCTATGGCTACACCTTC.

The chain uses TRBV12-3 or TRBV12-4 and TRBJ1-2; D not resolved. Trimming took 3 bases from V and 10 from J, leaving 15 bases between them. This CDR3 contains 13 residues. As DNA, the CDR3 is TGTGCCAGCAGTTTCCGTGAGGGCGCCGACTACACCTTC. It yields the protein CASSFREGADYTF.

The rearrangement joins TRBV7-3 to TRBJ2-5, with D tentatively TRBD2 (7 bases). V was trimmed by 1 base and J by 0 bases, leaving 24 bases between them. Germline V gene lookup returns CDR1 SGHTA and CDR2 FQGTGA. This CDR3 comprises 20 residues. CDR3 protein: CASSLNGGQLDFVYQETQYF. For the CDR3, the DNA is TGTGCCAGCAGCTTAAACGGGGGGCAGCTGGACTTTGTGTACCAAGAGACCCAGTACTTC.

The J gene is TRBJ2-7, the V gene TRBV3-1 (or the pseudogene TRBV3-2); no definite D call. V was shortened by 4 bases and J by 11 bases, with 12 bases between the two germline ends. The CDR3 loop spans 11 amino acids. From germline, CDR1 is LGHDT and CDR2 YNNKEL (reference sequence). The CDR3 coding sequence is TGTGCCAGCAGCCCGGGTCTTTCGGAGTACTTC. This encodes CASSPGLSEYF.

This clone was picked up a small number of times. The chain is built from TRBV28 and TRBJ1-3; D is ambiguous. V lost 6 bases to trimming and J lost 0 bases, with 6 bases between them. Germline lookup yields CDR1 MDHEN and CDR2 SYDVKM. CDR3 length: 13 amino acids. CDR3: CASRSSSGNTIYF. CDR3 nucleotides: TGTGCCAGCAGATCTAGCTCTGGAAACACCATATATTTT.